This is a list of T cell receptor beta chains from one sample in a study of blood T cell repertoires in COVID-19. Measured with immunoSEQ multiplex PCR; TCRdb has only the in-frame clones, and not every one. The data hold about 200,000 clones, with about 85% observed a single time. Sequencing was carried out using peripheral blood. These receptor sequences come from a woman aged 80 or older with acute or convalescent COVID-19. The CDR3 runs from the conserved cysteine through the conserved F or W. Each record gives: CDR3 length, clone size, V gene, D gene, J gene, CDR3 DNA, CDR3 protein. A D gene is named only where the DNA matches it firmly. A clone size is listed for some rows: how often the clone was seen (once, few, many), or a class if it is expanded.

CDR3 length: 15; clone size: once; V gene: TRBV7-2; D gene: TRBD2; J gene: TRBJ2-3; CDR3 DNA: TGTGCCAGCAGCTCGGGACTAGTAACCACAGATACGCAGTATTTT; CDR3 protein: CASSSGLVTTDTQYF
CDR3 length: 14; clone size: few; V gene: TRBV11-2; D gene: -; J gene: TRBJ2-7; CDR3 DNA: TGTGCCAGCAGTTCAGGGGGGCATGCGTACGAGCAGTACTTC; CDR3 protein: CASSSGGHAYEQYF
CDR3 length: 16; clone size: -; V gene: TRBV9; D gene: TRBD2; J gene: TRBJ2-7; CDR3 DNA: TGTGCCAGCAGCCGAGATTTAGCGGGAGGGACCTACGAGCAGTACTTC; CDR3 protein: CASSRDLAGGTYEQYF
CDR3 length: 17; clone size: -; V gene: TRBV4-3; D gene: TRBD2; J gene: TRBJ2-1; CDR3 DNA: TGCGCCAGCAGCCAAGACCGGCTAGCGGGAGCTTGGGATGAGCAGTTCTTC; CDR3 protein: CASSQDRLAGAWDEQFF
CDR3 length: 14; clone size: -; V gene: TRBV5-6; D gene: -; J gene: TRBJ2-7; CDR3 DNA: TGTGCCAGCAGCTTGGTCGGGGGGCAGGTCGAGCAGTACTTC; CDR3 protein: CASSLVGGQVEQYF
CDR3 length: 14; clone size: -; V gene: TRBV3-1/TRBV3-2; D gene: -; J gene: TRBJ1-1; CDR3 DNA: TGTGCCAGCAGCCCTCAATGGCGGGACACTGAAGCTTTCTTT; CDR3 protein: CASSPQWRDTEAFF
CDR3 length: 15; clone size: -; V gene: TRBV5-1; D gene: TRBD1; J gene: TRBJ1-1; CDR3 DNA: TGCGCCAGCAGCTTGGTAGGGACAGGTAACACTGAAGCTTTCTTT; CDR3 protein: CASSLVGTGNTEAFF
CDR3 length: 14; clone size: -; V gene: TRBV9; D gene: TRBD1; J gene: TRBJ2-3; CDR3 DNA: TGTGCCAGCAGGACAGGGGGCAGCGCAGATACGCAGTATTTT; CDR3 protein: CASRTGGSADTQYF
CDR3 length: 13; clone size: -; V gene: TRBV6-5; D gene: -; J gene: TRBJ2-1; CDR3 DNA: TGTGCCAGCAGTTACGATCAACAGAATGAGCAGTTCTTC; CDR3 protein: CASSYDQQNEQFF
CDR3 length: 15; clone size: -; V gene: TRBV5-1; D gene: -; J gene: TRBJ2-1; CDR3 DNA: TGCGCCAGCAGCTTGGTTCCCCTAGATGCCAATGAGCAGTTCTTC; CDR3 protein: CASSLVPLDANEQFF
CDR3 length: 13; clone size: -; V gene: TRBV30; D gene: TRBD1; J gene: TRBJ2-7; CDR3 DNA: TGTGCCTGGATTGGACCCAGGGGGTACGAGCAGTACTTC; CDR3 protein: CAWIGPRGYEQYF
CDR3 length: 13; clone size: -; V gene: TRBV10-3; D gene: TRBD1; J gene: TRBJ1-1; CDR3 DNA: TGTGCCATCAGTGCGACAGGGAGAACTGAAGCTTTCTTT; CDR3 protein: CAISATGRTEAFF
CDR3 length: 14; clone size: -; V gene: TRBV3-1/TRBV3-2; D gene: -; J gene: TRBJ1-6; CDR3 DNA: TGTGCCAGCAGCCAGCGGACAGAGTTTTCACCCCTCCACTTT; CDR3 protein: CASSQRTEFSPLHF
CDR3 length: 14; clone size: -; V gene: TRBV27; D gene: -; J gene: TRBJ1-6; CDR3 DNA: TGTGCCAGCCACCCGGGCTCCTATAATTCACCCCTCCACTTT; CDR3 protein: CASHPGSYNSPLHF
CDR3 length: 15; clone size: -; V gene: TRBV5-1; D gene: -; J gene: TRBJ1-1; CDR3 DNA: TGCGCCAGCAGCTTGGATGGCAGAATGAACACTGAAGCTTTCTTT; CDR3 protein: CASSLDGRMNTEAFF
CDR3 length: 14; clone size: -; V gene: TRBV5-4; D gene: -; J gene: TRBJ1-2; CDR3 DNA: TGTGCCAGCAGCTCCCCTCCAGGGTTGGAGGGCTACACCTTC; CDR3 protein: CASSSPPGLEGYTF
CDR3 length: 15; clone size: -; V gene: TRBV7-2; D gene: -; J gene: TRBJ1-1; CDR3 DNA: TGTGCCAGCAGCTTAGTGGGACTTCCGAACACTGAAGCTTTCTTT; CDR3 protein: CASSLVGLPNTEAFF
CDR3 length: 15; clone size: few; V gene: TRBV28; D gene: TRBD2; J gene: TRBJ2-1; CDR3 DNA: TGTGCCAGCACTTGGTTAGCGGGAGGGCCGGGTGAGCAGTTCTTC; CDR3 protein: CASTWLAGGPGEQFF
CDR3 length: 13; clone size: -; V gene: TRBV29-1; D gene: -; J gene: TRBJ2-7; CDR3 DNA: TGCAGCGTTGATGGGGCAGGGGCCTACGAGCAGTACTTC; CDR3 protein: CSVDGAGAYEQYF
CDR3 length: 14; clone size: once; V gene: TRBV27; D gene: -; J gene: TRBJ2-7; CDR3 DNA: TGTGCCAGCAGTTTATCGAAGCCCAGGGCCGAGCAGTACTTC; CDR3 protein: CASSLSKPRAEQYF
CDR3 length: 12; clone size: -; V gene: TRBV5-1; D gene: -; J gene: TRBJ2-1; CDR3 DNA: TGCGCCAGCAGGGCCGCCCTTGGGGCGCAGTTCTTC; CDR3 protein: CASRAALGAQFF
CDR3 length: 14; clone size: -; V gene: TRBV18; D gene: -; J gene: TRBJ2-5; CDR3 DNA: TGTGCCAGCTCATCCGGACAGCTCCAAGAGACCCAGTACTTC; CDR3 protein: CASSSGQLQETQYF
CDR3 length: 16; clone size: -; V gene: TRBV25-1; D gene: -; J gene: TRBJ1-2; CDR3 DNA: TGTGCCAGCCACGGAACTCTGGGGGGGCGCTTAAATGGCTACACCTTC; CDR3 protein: CASHGTLGGRLNGYTF
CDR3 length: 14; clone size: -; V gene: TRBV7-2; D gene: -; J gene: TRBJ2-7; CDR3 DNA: TGTGCCAGCAGCGAACAGACGACCTCCTACGAGCAGTACTTC; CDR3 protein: CASSEQTTSYEQYF
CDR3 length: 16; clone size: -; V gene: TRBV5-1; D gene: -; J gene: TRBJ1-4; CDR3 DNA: TGCGCCAGCAGCTTGAATTCGGTCGGTTCTAATGAAAAACTGTTTTTT; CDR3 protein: CASSLNSVGSNEKLFF
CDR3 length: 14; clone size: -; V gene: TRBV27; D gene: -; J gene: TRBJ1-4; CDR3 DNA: TGTGCCAGCAGTTCTCCCGGGGTAGGGGAAAAACTGTTTTTT; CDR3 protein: CASSSPGVGEKLFF
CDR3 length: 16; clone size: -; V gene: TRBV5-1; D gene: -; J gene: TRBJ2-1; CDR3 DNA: TGCGCCAGCAGCTCCAGGGAAGGAAACACCCACAATGAGCAGTTCTTC; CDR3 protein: CASSSREGNTHNEQFF